These 31 T cell receptor beta chains originate from one sample sequenced in a study of control samples from healthy donors and cancer patients. Profiling relied on immunoSEQ multiplex PCR, and the TCRdb table lists in-frame clones only, not all of them. The table has 150,000 to 180,000 clones, around 95% seen once. Sample: blood. These receptors all stem from a man aged 40-50 years in good health.

This chain joins TRBV28 and TRBJ1-2; D remains ambiguous. The CDR3 contains 13 residues. V lost 5 bases and J 10 bases, leaving 17 bases between the germline ends. Germline CDR1 is MDHEN and CDR2 is SYDVKM. The CDR3 DNA is TGTGCCAGCAGTCCCACCGCGGTCACCTACTACACCTTC. This codes for CASSPTAVTYYTF.

This clone was seen once. The chain links TRBV25-1 to TRBJ1-6, with D possibly being TRBD1 (6 bases). Deletions cut 11 bases from V and 1 base from J, with 9 bases between. The CDR3 has 13 residues. Per the germline V gene, CDR1 is MGHDK and CDR2 is SYGVNS. The CDR3 coding sequence is TGTGCCTCCCAGGGGTCCTATAATTCACCCCTCCACTTT. Its translation is CASQGSYNSPLHF.

The rearrangement uses TRBV28 and TRBJ1-3; D remains ambiguous. There are 14 residues in the CDR3. CDR1 and CDR2 from the germline V gene are MDHEN and SYDVKM. V was cut by 3 bases and J by 4 bases, with 10 bases left in between. CDR3 DNA sequence: TGTGCCAGCAGTTTTGCCTCGGCCGGAAACACCATATATTTT. Translating gives CASSFASAGNTIYF. The variable domain in full, completed from reference TRBV28 and TRBJ1-3, reads DVKVTQSSRYLVKRTGEKVFLECVQDMDHENMFWYRQDPGLGLRLIYFSYDVKMKEKGDIPEGYSVSREKKERFSLILESASTNQTSMYLCASSFASAGNTIYFGEGSWLTVV.

The V and J genes are TRBV12-3 or TRBV12-4 and TRBJ1-1; TRBD1 might be the D (6 bases). This CDR3 contains 12 residues. The germline V and J ends were trimmed by 6 bases and 4 bases, with 9 bases remaining between them. The CDR3 loop is CASRLDSTEAFF. The DNA for the CDR3 is TGTGCCAGCAGACTGGACAGCACTGAAGCTTTCTTT.

This chain links TRBV7-9 with TRBJ2-3, with D unclear. V lost 10 bases and J 2 bases, leaving 19 bases between the germline ends. CDR1 is SEHNR, CDR2 FQNEAQ, per germline (reference sequence). The length of the CDR3 is 15 residues. CDR3 sequence: CATADGKLYTDTQYF. As DNA, the CDR3 is TGTGCCACTGCCGATGGGAAGCTGTACACAGATACGCAGTATTTT.

Only a few counts were recorded for this clone. The chain employs TRBV18 and TRBJ1-3; D not certain. Germline V gene lookup returns CDR1 KGHSH and CDR2 LQKENI. CDR3 size: 15 residues. With 6 bases removed from V and 4 bases from J, the gap between germline ends came to 16 bases. For the CDR3, the DNA is TGTGCCAGCTCCCTTTCGCGGACCCCCGGAAACACCATATATTTT. This translates into CASSLSRTPGNTIYF.

The chain joins TRBV7-2 to TRBJ2-7; a weak D match, TRBD1 (6 bases). CDR3 length: 14 amino acids. Germline lookup yields CDR1 SGHTA and CDR2 FQGNSA. V gave up 0 bases and J gave up 9 bases, with 15 bases separating them. CDR3 bases: TGTGCCAGCAGCTTAGCGGGGGCCGACCTGGGGCAGTACTTC. Amino acids: CASSLAGADLGQYF.

The chain combines TRBV7-3 with TRBJ2-1, with D possibly being TRBD2 (5 bases). CDR1 is SGHTA and CDR2 is FQGTGA in the germline V gene. CDR3 size: 16 residues. The V end was cut by 5 bases, the J end by 1 base, with 15 bases between. In DNA, the CDR3 is TGTGCCAGCAGCCCGAGGGTAACGTCGTCCTACAATGAGCAGTTCTTC. Its protein product is CASSPRVTSSYNEQFF.

The chain has TRBV9 and TRBJ1-3; the match to TRBD1 covers 7 bases. This CDR3 is 14 amino acids long. Per germline, CDR1 SGDLS and CDR2 YYNGEE. With 4 bases clipped from V and 4 bases from J, the junction kept 5 bases outside the gene matches. CDR3 in DNA: TGTGCCAGCAGCCCCGGGACAGCCGGAAACACCATATATTTT. Encoded protein: CASSPGTAGNTIYF.

V is TRBV7-9 and J is TRBJ2-5; D perhaps matches TRBD2 (5 bases). Trimming took 3 bases from V and 2 from J, leaving 10 bases between them. CDR3 size: 14 residues. CDR1 and CDR2 from the germline V gene are SEHNR and FQNEAQ (reference sequence). Here the CDR3 DNA reads TGTGCCAGCAGCTTTCCGCCGGGACAAGAGACCCAGTACTTC. Translating gives CASSFPPGQETQYF. Drawing the rest from reference TRBV7-9 and TRBJ2-5, the complete variable domain is DTGVSQNPRHKITKRGQNVTFRCDPISEHNRLYWYRQTLGQGPEFLTYFQNEAQLEKSRLLSDRFSAERPKGSFSTLEIQRTEQGDSAMYLCASSFPPGQETQYFGPGTRLLVL.

The chain recombines TRBV6-5 with TRBJ1-2; possibly TRBD1 for D (6 bases). Germline assignment: CDR1 MNHEY and CDR2 SVGAGI. V shed 11 bases and J shed 8 bases, with 15 bases lying between them. The length of the CDR3 is 11 residues. The CDR3 reads CAAQGTEGYTF. CDR3 coding DNA: TGTGCCGCCCAGGGGACGGAAGGCTACACCTTC.

About this clone: The conserved phenylalanine or tryptophan is not found at the CDR3 terminus, so this likely reflects a read error. The DNA is omitted, as the CDR3 cannot be located on it reliably, and the CDR3 follows TCRdb's listing. The CDR3 sequence is CASSLRRGV. The rearrangement links TRBV21-1 to TRBJ1-2. TRBV21-1 is shown as a pseudogene. Ends included, the CDR3 has 9 residues.

This chain joins TRBV28 and TRBJ2-2, with 8 nucleotides matching TRBD1. V lost 5 bases to trimming and J lost 5 bases; unmatched junction nucleotides: 10. There are 16 residues in the CDR3. Germline V gene lookup returns CDR1 MDHEN and CDR2 SYDVKM. This CDR3 is CASSLLDRQGTGELFF. The CDR3 coding sequence is TGTGCCAGCAGTCTCCTGGACAGACAGGGGACCGGGGAGCTGTTTTTT.

This chain links TRBV5-1 with TRBJ2-3; no definite D call. V lost 3 bases and J 6 bases, leaving 14 bases between the germline ends. Germline CDR1 is SGHRS and CDR2 is YFSETQ. The CDR3 length is 14 residues. The CDR3 DNA follows: TGCGCCAGCAGCTCTGACTCGTTTGGGGATACGCAGTATTTT. This encodes CASSSDSFGDTQYF.

The V gene is TRBV5-8, the J gene TRBJ1-5; D gene ambiguous. The germline V gene has CDR1 SGHTS and CDR2 YDEGEE. V dropped 6 bases and J dropped 8 bases, with 12 bases sitting between them. There are 12 residues in the CDR3. The CDR3 region has the DNA TGTGCCAGCACGGATACTACGAAGCCCCAGCATTTT. It translates to CASTDTTKPQHF.

This clone was seen once. The genes are TRBV19 and TRBJ1-2; D unresolved. Germline V gene sequence: CDR1 LNHDA, CDR2 SQIVND (reference sequence). The germline V and J ends were trimmed by 8 bases and 4 bases, with 14 bases remaining between them. The CDR3 is made up of 13 amino acids. The CDR3 nucleotides read TGTGCCAGTGGAATCCCGCCTCCCTATGGCTACACCTTC. It encodes CASGIPPPYGYTF.

This clone was seen only once. The gene calls are TRBV2 and TRBJ2-3; D is perhaps TRBD2 (5 bases). Germline V gives CDR1 SNHLY, CDR2 FYNNEI. Deletions cut 3 bases from V and 7 bases from J, with 8 bases between. This CDR3 contains 12 residues. Here the CDR3 reads CASSESSHTQYF. Here the CDR3 DNA reads TGTGCCAGCAGTGAGTCTAGCCATACGCAGTATTTT.

The chain joins TRBV5-1 to TRBJ1-2, with a weak D call TRBD1 (5 bases). Looked up from germline, CDR1 is SGHRS and CDR2 is YFSETQ. V gave up 0 bases and J gave up 7 bases, with 13 bases separating them. The CDR3 loop spans 14 amino acids. CDR3 sequence reads: CASSLEGQGSGYTF. In nucleotides, the CDR3 is TGCGCCAGCAGCTTGGAGGGGCAGGGCAGTGGCTACACCTTC.

The chain combines TRBV7-9 with TRBJ1-3; D is uncertain. The CDR3 covers 14 residues. Germline CDR1 reads SEHNR; CDR2 reads FQNEAQ (reference sequence). Trimming left V 5 bases short and J 0 bases short, with 8 bases between. The CDR3 reads CASSRLNSGNTIYF. In DNA, the CDR3 is TGTGCCAGCAGCCGCTTAAACTCTGGAAACACCATATATTTT.

This chain connects TRBV28 to TRBJ1-4; weak D call: TRBD1 (5 bases). Trimming took off 3 bases at V and 0 bases at J, with 11 bases between the two ends. Germline CDR1 is MDHEN and CDR2 is SYDVKM. This CDR3 is built from 16 residues. This chain's CDR3 is CASSFVAGPTNEKLFF. The CDR3 region has the DNA TGTGCCAGCAGTTTCGTAGCAGGGCCAACTAATGAAAAACTGTTTTTT. The variable domain in full, completed from reference TRBV28 and TRBJ1-4, reads DVKVTQSSRYLVKRTGEKVFLECVQDMDHENMFWYRQDPGLGLRLIYFSYDVKMKEKGDIPEGYSVSREKKERFSLILESASTNQTSMYLCASSFVAGPTNEKLFFGSGTQLSVL.

This CDR3 reads CASSLGGVGNQPQHF. The CDR3 DNA reads as TGTGCCAGCAGTTTAGGAGGAGTTGGCAATCAGCCCCAGCATTTT. The chain recombines TRBV28 with TRBJ1-5; D unresolved. Germline V lookup: CDR1 MDHEN, CDR2 SYDVKM. V lost 2 bases and J 2 bases, leaving 10 bases between the germline ends. This CDR3 is built from 15 residues.

J is TRBJ2-7 and V is TRBV4-1; D unresolved. This CDR3 comprises 13 residues. V lost 2 bases to trimming and J lost 1 base, with 6 bases between them. The germline CDR1 and CDR2 sequences are MGHRA and YSYEKL. The CDR3 nucleotides are TGCGCCAGCAGCCAACTTGGGTCCTACGAGCAGTACTTC. This translates into CASSQLGSYEQYF.

The rearrangement uses TRBV19 and TRBJ2-5; possible D gene TRBD1, 6 bases. Germline assignment: CDR1 LNHDA and CDR2 SQIVND (reference sequence). Trimming removed 6 bases from V and 1 base from J, with 12 bases in between. The CDR3 sequence is 14 residues long. The DNA of the CDR3 is TGTGCCAGTAGAAAATCAGGGGCCCAAGAGACCCAGTACTTC. It encodes CASRKSGAQETQYF.

V and J are TRBV2 and TRBJ1-2, with D maybe TRBD1 (5 bases). V was pared by 7 bases and J by 4 bases, with 19 bases between. CDR3 size: 15 residues. In germline, CDR1 is SNHLY, CDR2 FYNNEI. In nucleotides, the CDR3 is TGTGCCAGCAATCCCCGCGCGGGGGGGGGCTATGGCTACACCTTC. Protein: CASNPRAGGGYGYTF.

This clone was detected once. CDR3 nucleotides: TGTGCCAGCAGCGTAGCGGGGGGAATTGAGACCCAGTACTTC. As protein: CASSVAGGIETQYF. The gene calls are TRBV9 and TRBJ2-5, with 7 bases fitting TRBD2. Germline V gene sequence: CDR1 SGDLS, CDR2 YYNGEE. This CDR3 is 14 amino acids long. J lost 5 bases, V lost 0 bases, and 4 bases had no gene match.

This sequence joins TRBV7-9 and TRBJ1-6; D remains ambiguous. Germline CDR1 is SEHNR and CDR2 is FQNEAQ (reference sequence). The length of the CDR3 is 13 residues. Trimming cost V 2 bases and J 10 bases, with 9 bases left between them. The CDR3 coding sequence is TGTGCCAGCAGCTTAACCGGTCGATCACCCCTCCACTTT. Its protein product is CASSLTGRSPLHF.

V gene TRBV5-6 combines with J gene TRBJ1-5; 9 nucleotides align to TRBD1. Germline V CDR1 and CDR2: SGHDT, YYEEEE. The CDR3 length is 14 residues. V gave up 5 bases and J gave up 4 bases; unmatched junction bases: 4. The CDR3 DNA sequence: TGTGCCAGCAGTCGGACAGGGGCTAATCAGCCCCAGCATTTT. It yields the protein CASSRTGANQPQHF. The complete variable domain, with remaining parts taken from reference TRBV5-6 and TRBJ1-5, reads DAGVTQSPTHLIKTRGQQVTLRCSPKSGHDTVSWYQQALGQGPQFIFQYYEEEERQRGNFPDRFSGHQFPNYSSELNVNALLLGDSALYLCASSRTGANQPQHFGDGTRLSIL.

This chain joins TRBV7-2 and TRBJ2-2; 8 bases map to TRBD2. V was clipped by 2 bases and J by 8 bases; unmatched bases: 10. CDR1 and CDR2 (germline): SGHTA, FQGNSA. This CDR3 has 16 residues. CDR3 amino acids: CASSLILAGSKGELFF. CDR3 DNA sequence: TGTGCCAGCAGCTTAATTTTAGCGGGGAGCAAGGGGGAGCTGTTTTTT. Based on the CDR3 plus reference TRBV7-2 and TRBJ2-2, the full variable domain is GAGVSQSPSNKVTEKGKDVELRCDPISGHTALYWYRQSLGQGLEFLIYFQGNSAPDKSGLPSDRFSAERTGGSVSTLTIQRTQQEDSAVYLCASSLILAGSKGELFFGEGSRLTVL.

In its sample, this clone was seen once. The rearrangement uses TRBV29-1 and TRBJ2-2; D ambiguous. Per the germline V gene, CDR1 is SQVTM and CDR2 is ANQGSEA. The CDR3 spans 15 residues. Trimming cost V 0 bases and J 7 bases, with 15 bases left between them. The CDR3 sequence is CSVEDLGHSGGELFF. Written as DNA, the CDR3 is TGCAGCGTTGAAGATCTAGGGCATTCGGGCGGGGAGCTGTTTTTT.

As DNA, the CDR3 is TGTGCCAGCAGCCAACTCGGGCCCTCCTACGAGCAGTACTTC. This sequence encodes CASSQLGPSYEQYF. This rearrangement joins TRBV28 to TRBJ2-7; D not resolved. CDR1 MDHEN and CDR2 SYDVKM come from the germline V gene. The germline V and J ends were trimmed by 6 bases and 0 bases, with 12 bases remaining between them. This CDR3 has 14 residues.

CDR3 DNA sequence: TGTGCCAGTAGTATAGACCCCGCTCAGCCCCAGCATTTT. Translation gives CASSIDPAQPQHF. V gene TRBV19 combines with J gene TRBJ1-5; D is undetermined. Deletions cut 0 bases from V and 6 bases from J, with 6 bases between. The CDR3 is 13 amino acids. Germline V gives CDR1 LNHDA, CDR2 SQIVND (reference sequence).